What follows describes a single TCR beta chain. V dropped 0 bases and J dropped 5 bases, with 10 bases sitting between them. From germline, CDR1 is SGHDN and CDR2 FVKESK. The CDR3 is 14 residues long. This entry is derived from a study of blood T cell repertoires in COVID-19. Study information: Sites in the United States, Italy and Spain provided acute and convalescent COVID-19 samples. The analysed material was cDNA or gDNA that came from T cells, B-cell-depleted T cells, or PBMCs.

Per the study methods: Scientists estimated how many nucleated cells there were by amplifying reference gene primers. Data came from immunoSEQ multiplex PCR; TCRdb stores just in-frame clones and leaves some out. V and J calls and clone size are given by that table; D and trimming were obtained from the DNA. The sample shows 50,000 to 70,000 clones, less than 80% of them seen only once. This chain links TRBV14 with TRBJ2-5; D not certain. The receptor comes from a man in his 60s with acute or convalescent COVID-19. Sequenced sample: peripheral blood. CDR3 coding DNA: TGTGCCAGCAGCCAAGAATTACAGAGTGAGACCCAGTACTTC. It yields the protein CASSQELQSETQYF.